A single sample is the source of the 13 T cell receptor beta chains below, sequenced in a study of blood T cells in healthy people across ages. Alongside a J-beta primer mix, a sample-barcoded 5' primer served in a second PCR lasting roughly 7 to 11 cycles. Using its own MiXCR run on the 5' RACE reads, TCRdb lists one record per CDR3 protein. Of about 1.4 million distinct CDR3 sequences listed, approximately 59% are singletons. Sequenced input: blood. These receptors were collected from a young man in good health.

The chain couples TRBV7-9 to TRBJ1-1, with a possible D match to TRBD1 (5 bases). Germline V gene data show CDR1 as SEHNR and CDR2 as FQNEAQ (reference sequence). Between the trimmed V and J ends, which lost 2 bases and 3 bases, there was a span of 13 bases. CDR3 size: 15 residues. DNA for the CDR3: TGTGCCAGCAGCTTATCGCTGGGGGTGGACACTGAAGCTTTCTTT. The encoded protein is CASSLSLGVDTEAFF.

This rearrangement joins TRBV20-1 to TRBJ2-7; 15 nucleotides line up with TRBD2. The J segment lost 4 bases and the V segment lost 5 bases, leaving 3 bases of the junction unmatched. The CDR3 consists of 14 residues. Germline V gives CDR1 DFQATT, CDR2 SNEGSKA (reference sequence). The CDR3 reads CSAPGTSGRYEQYF. In DNA, the CDR3 is TGCAGTGCTCCCGGGACTAGCGGGAGGTACGAGCAGTACTTC.

The V gene is TRBV14, the J gene TRBJ2-3; the D is unclear. Germline assignment: CDR1 SGHDN and CDR2 FVKESK. The CDR3 has 14 residues. Trimming left V 2 bases short and J 7 bases short, with 13 bases between. In nucleotides, the CDR3 is TGTGCCAGCAGCCAAATGGGTCTTTCTAATACGCAGTATTTT. This gives the protein CASSQMGLSNTQYF.

The chain joins TRBV12-3 or TRBV12-4 to TRBJ2-1, with 9 bases lining up with TRBD2. Trimming cost V 2 bases and J 8 bases; bases outside gene matches: 10. This CDR3 has 16 residues. The CDR3 DNA is TGTGCCAGCAGTTTAAGTTTAGCGGGAGTTTTAGATGAGCAGTTCTTC. Translated, it gives CASSLSLAGVLDEQFF.

This clonotype has more than one count but fewer than ten. The rearrangement joins TRBV6-1 to TRBJ1-2; a weak D match, TRBD1 (6 bases). The ends were cut back, 6 bases at V and 4 bases at J, with 12 bases in the middle. Germline CDR1 is MNHNS and CDR2 is SASEGT. This CDR3 comprises 13 residues. CDR3: CASSQGPLYGYTF. The CDR3 coding sequence is TGTGCCAGCAGCCAGGGGCCTCTCTATGGCTACACCTTC.

The chain combines TRBV4-2 with TRBJ1-5; 7 bases align to TRBD1. Germline V gives CDR1 LGHNA, CDR2 YNFKEQ. CDR3 length: 16 residues. The junction had 9 bases not matched to a gene; V was cut back by 1 base and J by 6 bases. CDR3 loop: CASSQGPGTATQPQHF. The CDR3 coding sequence is TGTGCCAGCAGCCAAGGGCCGGGGACAGCCACTCAGCCCCAGCATTTT.

This chain connects TRBV7-2 to TRBJ2-1; 9 nucleotides align to TRBD2. Germline V gives CDR1 SGHTA, CDR2 FQGNSA. Losses at the gene ends were 4 bases for V and 0 bases for J; bases not matched to a gene: 4. The CDR3 totals 16 residues. The CDR3 sequence is CASSSLAGSSYNEQFF. CDR3 DNA sequence: TGTGCCAGCAGCTCCCTAGCGGGAAGCTCCTACAATGAGCAGTTCTTC.

The chain couples TRBV27 to TRBJ1-1; the match to TRBD1 covers 7 bases. The CDR3 extends over 15 amino acids. Trimming cost V 4 bases and J 0 bases; bases outside gene matches: 5. Germline V gene data show CDR1 as MNHEY and CDR2 as SMNVEV (reference sequence). The CDR3 here is CASSSPGTVNTEAFF. For the CDR3, the DNA is TGTGCCAGCAGTTCCCCTGGGACAGTGAACACTGAAGCTTTCTTT.

The chain couples TRBV9 to TRBJ1-2; D is ambiguous. The CDR3 totals 14 residues. Germline CDR1 reads SGDLS; CDR2 reads YYNGEE. V lost 0 bases and J 2 bases, leaving 8 bases between the germline ends. CDR3 DNA: TGTGCCAGCAGCGTAGGGGTCAGAAACTATGGCTACACCTTC. This gives the protein CASSVGVRNYGYTF. Looking up the rest from reference TRBV9 and TRBJ1-2 gives the full variable domain: DSGVTQTPKHLITATGQRVTLRCSPRSGDLSVYWYQQSLDQGLQFLIQYYNGEERAKGNILERFSAQQFPDLHSELNLSSLELGDSALYFCASSVGVRNYGYTFGSGTRLTVV.

This rearrangement joins TRBV7-9 to TRBJ2-7, with D perhaps being TRBD1 or TRBD2 (5 bases each). Germline CDR1 reads SEHNR; CDR2 reads FQNEAQ (reference sequence). The CDR3 is 13 residues long. With 5 bases removed from V and 5 bases from J, the gap between germline ends came to 13 bases. The CDR3 DNA sequence: TGTGCCAGCAGCATCATAAGGGGAGACGAGCAGTACTTC. It specifies CASSIIRGDEQYF. The whole variable domain, remainder taken from reference TRBV7-9 and TRBJ2-7, is DTGVSQNPRHKITKRGQNVTFRCDPISEHNRLYWYRQTLGQGPEFLTYFQNEAQLEKSRLLSDRFSAERPKGSFSTLEIQRTEQGDSAMYLCASSIIRGDEQYFGPGTRLTVT.

This clonotype was counted a few times. This sequence joins TRBV7-2 and TRBJ1-2, with D perhaps TRBD1 (6 bases). Germline V gene lookup returns CDR1 SGHTA and CDR2 FQGNSA. V shed 2 bases and J shed 7 bases, with 20 bases lying between them. The CDR3 spans 16 residues. This chain's CDR3 is CASSLSRLGGTGGYTF. Here the CDR3 DNA reads TGTGCCAGCAGCTTATCCCGATTAGGGGGTACTGGTGGCTACACCTTC.

This clonotype appeared a few times. CDR3 residues: CAISVPAGATYEQYF. Here the CDR3 DNA reads TGTGCCATCAGTGTACCGGCAGGCGCCACCTACGAGCAGTACTTC. V gene TRBV10-3 combines with J gene TRBJ2-7; D not certain. Germline V gene lookup returns CDR1 ENHRY and CDR2 SYGVKD. V was pared by 4 bases and J by 2 bases, with 15 bases between. This CDR3 is built from 15 residues.

In this sample, this clonotype turned up a few times. This chain joins TRBV27 and TRBJ2-1; TRBD2 aligns across 11 bases. From germline, CDR1 is MNHEY and CDR2 SMNVEV (reference sequence). Unmatched junction bases numbered 5, after V lost 2 bases and J lost 8 bases. This CDR3 comprises 15 residues. The CDR3 region has the DNA TGTGCCAGCAGTTTAACTAGCGGGAGTAGGTATGAGCAGTTCTTC. Encoded protein: CASSLTSGSRYEQFF.